The TCR beta chain under discussion was sequenced for a study of blood T cell repertoires in COVID-19. About the research overall: Collection of acute and convalescent COVID-19 samples took place in the United States, Italy and Spain. T cells, B-cell-depleted T cells, or PBMCs provided the cDNA or gDNA that served as material.

Assay used: immunoSEQ multiplex PCR; TCRdb lists only in-frame clones, some missing. Of 200,000 to 250,000 clones listed, about four fifths were seen once; the top ten hold around 2%. The germline V gene encodes CDR1 LNHDA and CDR2 SQIVND (reference sequence). V was pared by 7 bases and J by 5 bases, with 18 bases between. The length of the CDR3 is 15 residues. This clonotype originated in a man aged 25-45 years who had recovered from COVID-19. V gene TRBV19 combines with J gene TRBJ1-5; no reliable D call. Sequencing was carried out using peripheral blood. This chain's CDR3 is CASTLTLTNHQPQHF. The CDR3 DNA follows: TGTGCCAGTACCCTGACACTCACCAACCATCAGCCCCAGCATTTT. The full variable domain, in which reference TRBV19 and TRBJ1-5 provide the parts outside the CDR3, is DGGITQSPKYLFRKEGQNVTLSCEQNLNHDAMYWYRQDPGQGLRLIYYSQIVNDFQKGDIAEGYSVSREKKESFPLTVTSAQKNPTAFYLCASTLTLTNHQPQHFGDGTRLSIL.